The next 28 T cell receptor beta chains were all read from a single sample in a study of response to subunit inactivated influenza vaccine. TCRdb reanalysed the RT-PCR reads using MiXCR and keeps one entry per CDR3 protein. The data contain about 570,000 distinct CDR3 sequences, 11% of them seen just once; the ten biggest clones take up 9.5% to 11%. This sample was shared with a second study, whose subject was T cells expressing NK-cell markers. This second study says: UMIs were included in TCR beta cDNA generated by 5'RACE template switching.

The sample here was PBMCs from blood, taken on the day of vaccination. These receptors were obtained from a middle-aged man who received an inactivated influenza vaccine.

This chain connects TRBV7-9 to TRBJ2-7; D perhaps matches TRBD1 (5 bases). This CDR3 spans 15 amino acids. Germline V gene lookup returns CDR1 SEHNR and CDR2 FQNEAQ (reference sequence). V was shortened by 1 base and J by 2 bases, with 12 bases between the two germline ends. CDR3 protein: CASSLGRTNAYEQYF. The CDR3 DNA reads TGTGCCAGCAGCTTAGGTCGGACAAATGCCTACGAGCAGTACTTC.

The rearrangement uses TRBV6-5 and TRBJ2-2; 8 bases line up with TRBD2. Germline CDR1 reads MNHEY; CDR2 reads SVGAGI. V shed 2 bases, J shed 7 bases, and the junction held 6 bases outside the gene matches. The CDR3 is 15 amino acids. The CDR3 loop is CASSYGREAGGELFF. The CDR3 coding sequence is TGTGCCAGCAGTTACGGGCGGGAGGCCGGCGGGGAGCTGTTTTTT.

The chain joins TRBV5-1 to TRBJ2-7; weak D call: TRBD2 (6 bases). CDR1 and CDR2 (germline): SGHRS, YFSETQ. Trimming removed 3 bases at V and 3 bases at J, with 13 bases between. CDR3 length: 14 residues. CDR3 sequence reads: CASSSSGSYYEQYF. The CDR3 nucleotides read TGCGCCAGCAGCTCCAGCGGGTCCTACTACGAGCAGTACTTC.

This clonotype was observed at least ten times. The rearrangement links TRBV4-3 to TRBJ2-1; D might be TRBD2 (6 bases). In germline, CDR1 is LGHNA, CDR2 YSLEER. The CDR3 length is 13 residues. V gave up 0 bases and J gave up 10 bases, with 10 bases separating them. This CDR3 is CASSQDRAGEQFF. The CDR3 DNA reads as TGCGCCAGCAGCCAAGATAGGGCGGGAGAGCAGTTCTTC.

In its sample, this clonotype was seen a few times. This chain links TRBV4-2 with TRBJ2-1, with 8 bases identical to TRBD2. V lost 0 bases, J lost 10 bases, and 2 bases stayed unmatched. The CDR3 has 13 residues. CDR1 LGHNA and CDR2 YNFKEQ come from the germline V gene. In nucleotides, the CDR3 is TGTGCCAGCAGCCAAGATAAGCGGGGGGAGCAGTTCTTC. Encoded protein: CASSQDKRGEQFF.

The chain employs TRBV14 and TRBJ1-6; TRBD1 might be the D (5 bases). Deletions cut 7 bases from V and 10 bases from J, with 14 bases between. There are 13 residues in the CDR3. CDR1 is SGHDN and CDR2 is FVKESK in the germline V gene. In DNA form, the CDR3 reads TGTGCCAGCAAGGAGGAGGGGTACTCACCCCTCCACTTT. It translates to CASKEEGYSPLHF.

The genes are TRBV6-2 or TRBV6-3 and TRBJ2-7, with 8 bases matching TRBD2. V was clipped by 2 bases and J by 1 base; unmatched bases: 13. The CDR3 consists of 18 residues. The germline V gene has CDR1 MNHEY and CDR2 SVGEGT. The DNA of the CDR3 is TGTGCCAGCAGTTACATAGTTGGGCGACTAGCGACATCCTACGAGCAGTACTTC. Encoded protein: CASSYIVGRLATSYEQYF.

This chain uses TRBV25-1 with TRBJ1-5; D ambiguous. The CDR3 covers 14 residues. V gave up 2 bases and J gave up 0 bases, with 5 bases separating them. Germline V gene lookup returns CDR1 MGHDK and CDR2 SYGVNS. CDR3 sequence: CASSEHSSNQPQHF. CDR3 DNA: TGTGCCAGCAGTGAACACAGTAGCAATCAGCCCCAGCATTTT.

This clonotype came up a few times. The CDR3 nucleotides read TGTGCCAGCAGTCCTTACAGGTTTTCTAATGAAAAACTGTTTTTT. It encodes CASSPYRFSNEKLFF. The V call is TRBV27, the J call TRBJ1-4; a weak D match, TRBD1 (5 bases). CDR1 and CDR2 (germline): MNHEY, SMNVEV (reference sequence). V dropped 5 bases and J dropped 3 bases, with 13 bases sitting between them. The CDR3 runs 15 residues.

This clonotype occurred a few times. This rearrangement joins TRBV7-2 to TRBJ2-1, with D uncertain. Trimming pared 7 bases from V and 1 base from J, leaving 5 bases between. The CDR3 is 12 residues long. Germline V gives CDR1 SGHTA, CDR2 FQGNSA. CDR3 sequence: CASILSYNEQFF. CDR3 DNA sequence: TGTGCCAGCATCCTTTCCTACAATGAGCAGTTCTTC.

This chain joins TRBV20-1 and TRBJ2-5, with D possibly TRBD2 on 6 matching bases. This CDR3 has 14 amino acids. From germline, CDR1 is DFQATT and CDR2 SNEGSKA (reference sequence). The V and J ends lost 5 bases and 4 bases respectively, with 17 bases between them. CDR3: CSAQARDSRETQYF. CDR3 sequence (DNA): TGCAGTGCTCAAGCCCGGGACTCGCGAGAGACCCAGTACTTC.

The V and J genes are TRBV20-1 and TRBJ1-6, with 8 bases lining up with TRBD1. Germline V gene lookup returns CDR1 DFQATT and CDR2 SNEGSKA (reference sequence). This CDR3 contains 15 residues. J was trimmed by 10 bases and V by 2 bases; bases with no gene match: 10. The CDR3 loop is CSARSTGAVMSPLHF. The CDR3 nucleotides are TGCAGTGCTAGATCGACAGGGGCGGTTATGTCACCCCTCCACTTT.

This clonotype was counted a few times. The rearrangement uses TRBV6-2 or TRBV6-3 and TRBJ2-1; 13 bases are a match to TRBD2. Germline assignment: CDR1 MNHEY and CDR2 SVGEGT. The CDR3 loop spans 21 amino acids. J lost 0 bases, V lost 10 bases, and 21 bases had no gene match. CDR3 bases: TGTGCCAACTCGGACGACCTGAGGACTAGCGGGAGTCTCAACTCCTACAATGAGCAGTTCTTC. Translated, it gives CANSDDLRTSGSLNSYNEQFF.

This clonotype was recorded a few times. The chain links TRBV20-1 to TRBJ2-5; TRBD2 is a possible D gene (6 bases). The germline CDR1 and CDR2 sequences are DFQATT and SNEGSKA (reference sequence). Trimming took off 3 bases at V and 1 base at J, with 18 bases between the two ends. The CDR3 consists of 16 residues. This CDR3 is CSASSGSPTPQETQYF. DNA of the CDR3: TGCAGTGCTAGTAGCGGTTCGCCCACCCCCCAAGAGACCCAGTACTTC.

The V call is TRBV10-3, the J call TRBJ2-7; TRBD1 matches 7 bases. V trimming: 6 bases; J trimming: 3 bases; junction bases outside the gene matches: 2. CDR1 is ENHRY and CDR2 is SYGVKD in the germline V gene. The CDR3 covers 12 residues. CDR3 sequence reads: CAIRDRLYEQYF. DNA for the CDR3: TGTGCCATCAGGGACAGGCTCTACGAGCAGTACTTC.

The chain has TRBV29-1 and TRBJ2-2; 13 positions match TRBD2. The CDR3 is made up of 15 amino acids. The junction had 3 bases not matched to a gene; V was cut back by 2 bases and J by 6 bases. Germline CDR1 and CDR2: SQVTM and ANQGSEA. The CDR3 sequence is CSVERGTSGAGELFF. CDR3 nucleotides: TGCAGCGTTGAAAGGGGGACTAGCGGGGCCGGGGAGCTGTTTTTT.

This clonotype showed up many times. The chain uses TRBV12-3 or TRBV12-4 and TRBJ2-7; perhaps TRBD2 as D (5 bases). Trimming removed 5 bases from V and 6 bases from J, with 17 bases in between. There are 14 residues in the CDR3. CDR3 sequence: CASSPSQRGREQYF. The CDR3 region has the DNA TGTGCCAGCAGTCCCTCTCAAAGAGGGCGCGAGCAGTACTTC.

This chain links TRBV24-1 with TRBJ2-1; 14 positions match TRBD2. J was trimmed by 9 bases and V by 2 bases; bases with no gene match: 5. The CDR3 loop spans 16 amino acids. Germline V gives CDR1 KGHDR, CDR2 SFDVKD. The CDR3 nucleotides read TGTGCCACCAGTGATTGGGGACTAGCGGGAGAGAGTGAGCAGTTCTTC. This gives the protein CATSDWGLAGESEQFF.

This clonotype came up once. A much more abundant neighbour one base away suggests this may be a read error. The chain carries TRBV12-3 or TRBV12-4 and TRBJ2-3; D is ambiguous. The CDR3 sequence is 12 residues long. Trimming took off 2 bases at V and 4 bases at J, with 4 bases between the two ends. CDR3 amino acids: CASSLKADTQYF. As DNA, the CDR3 is TGTGCCAGCAGTTTAAAGGCAGATACGCAGTATTTT.

The genes are TRBV10-3 and TRBJ2-7; D is ambiguous. This CDR3 has 12 residues. Trimming shortened V by 10 bases and J by 0 bases, and 10 bases separated the two germline ends. Germline CDR1 ENHRY, CDR2 SYGVKD. CDR3 region: CASETDSYEQYF. CDR3 in DNA: TGTGCCAGCGAGACGGACTCCTACGAGCAGTACTTC.

This clonotype was detected ten times or more. The chain uses TRBV28 and TRBJ2-7, with D uncertain. Deletions cut 6 bases from V and 3 bases from J, with 9 bases between. In germline, CDR1 is MDHEN, CDR2 SYDVKM. The length of the CDR3 is 12 residues. The DNA of the CDR3 is TGTGCCAGCAGCCCGCCAGGCTACGAGCAGTACTTC. Its translation: CASSPPGYEQYF.

This clonotype was recorded a few times. The chain has TRBV5-6 and TRBJ2-2, with D uncertain. CDR1 and CDR2 from the germline V gene are SGHDT and YYEEEE. The germline V and J ends were trimmed by 0 bases and 0 bases, with 6 bases remaining between them. This CDR3 is 15 amino acids long. The CDR3 region has the DNA TGTGCCAGCAGCTTGGGTTTCACGAACACCGGGGAGCTGTTTTTT. This encodes CASSLGFTNTGELFF.

J is TRBJ2-7 and V is TRBV3-1; either TRBD1 or TRBD2 may supply D (6 bases each). There are 16 residues in the CDR3. Germline lookup yields CDR1 LGHDT and CDR2 YNNKEL (reference sequence). V shed 2 bases and J shed 0 bases, with 14 bases lying between them. DNA of the CDR3: TGTGCCAGCAGCCAAAGGGGGGCGGTGAGCTCCTACGAGCAGTACTTC. Encoded protein: CASSQRGAVSSYEQYF.

This clonotype was picked up a small number of times. The chain is built from TRBV6-5 and TRBJ2-1; TRBD1 matches 8 bases. Per the germline V gene, CDR1 is MNHEY and CDR2 is SVGAGI. This CDR3 has 17 residues. V gave up 4 bases and J gave up 3 bases; unmatched junction bases: 11. DNA of the CDR3: TGTGCCAGCAGTTCCCCGTCCGGGACAGGTTTCTACAATGAGCAGTTCTTC. Its translation is CASSSPSGTGFYNEQFF.

The rearrangement uses TRBV19 and TRBJ2-1, with 9 bases fitting TRBD2. Germline CDR1 and CDR2: LNHDA and SQIVND (reference sequence). This CDR3 comprises 15 residues. V shed 3 bases, J shed 7 bases, and the junction held 7 bases outside the gene matches. The CDR3 here is CASSIGTGLANEQFF. DNA for the CDR3: TGTGCCAGTAGTATTGGAACGGGACTAGCAAATGAGCAGTTCTTC.

The chain links TRBV7-3 to TRBJ2-3; 10 nucleotides align to TRBD1. V was pared by 2 bases and J by 3 bases, with 11 bases of the junction left unmatched. CDR3 length: 18 amino acids. CDR1 and CDR2 from the germline V gene are SGHTA and FQGTGA. The chain's CDR3 is CASSLSPRGQGKTDTQYF. DNA for the CDR3: TGTGCCAGCAGCTTATCCCCCCGGGGACAGGGGAAGACAGATACGCAGTATTTT.

The chain recombines TRBV5-5 with TRBJ2-6; D is undetermined. The CDR3 runs 15 residues. The V end was cut by 3 bases, the J end by 0 bases, with 7 bases between. Germline assignment: CDR1 SGHKS and CDR2 YYEKEE (reference sequence). CDR3 loop: CASSSRYSGANVLTF. The DNA of the CDR3 is TGTGCCAGCAGCTCTCGTTACTCTGGGGCCAACGTCCTGACTTTC.

This clonotype was seen only a few times. The V gene is TRBV7-2, the J gene TRBJ2-3; the match to TRBD2 covers 7 bases. The trim removed 0 bases at V and 3 bases at J, leaving 6 bases unmatched. Germline V gives CDR1 SGHTA, CDR2 FQGNSA. The CDR3 is 16 residues long. In DNA, the CDR3 is TGTGCCAGCAGCTTAGCAGCGGGGTCCTGGACAGATACGCAGTATTTT. The encoded protein is CASSLAAGSWTDTQYF.